Shown below are 14 T cell receptor beta chains from a single sample sequenced in a study of blood T cell repertoires in COVID-19. Clones were read by immunoSEQ multiplex PCR, and TCRdb kept only the in-frame ones, dropping some. The sample records roughly 66,000 clones, approximately 82% being singletons. Source material: peripheral blood. The source of these receptors is a man in his 60s with acute or convalescent COVID-19.

The V call is TRBV10-3, the J call TRBJ2-7, with TRBD2 as a possible D gene (7 bases). This CDR3 contains 12 residues. The V gene's germline CDR1 is ENHRY and CDR2 SYGVKD. Trimming stripped 8 bases from V and 5 bases from J, with 13 bases between. The DNA for the CDR3 is TGTGCCATCGGGGGGGCTAAAAACGAGCAGTACTTC. Protein: CAIGGAKNEQYF.

V and J are TRBV19 and TRBJ2-2, with D unresolved. The CDR3 is made up of 14 amino acids. V lost 5 bases, J lost 0 bases, and 7 bases lay in between. CDR1 is LNHDA and CDR2 is SQIVND in the germline V gene (reference sequence). Here the CDR3 DNA reads TGTGCCAGTAGTTTCAGGACGAACACCGGGGAGCTGTTTTTT. Amino acids: CASSFRTNTGELFF.

V gene TRBV7-2 combines with J gene TRBJ1-1; D call uncertain. This CDR3 region has 16 residues. Germline lookup yields CDR1 SGHTA and CDR2 FQGNSA. V shed 5 bases and J shed 1 base, with 17 bases lying between them. The DNA for the CDR3 is TGTGCCAGCAGCGGCAGGACTCCCCTGCGGAACACTGAAGCTTTCTTT. Protein: CASSGRTPLRNTEAFF.

CDR3 region: CASSLVRGSSQYF. CDR3 sequence (DNA): TGTGCCAGCAGTTTAGTCCGGGGATCGTCCCAGTACTTC. This chain connects TRBV12-3 or TRBV12-4 to TRBJ2-5; maybe TRBD2 (5 bases). This CDR3 spans 13 amino acids. The V and J ends lost 1 base and 9 bases respectively, with 12 bases between them.

The chain links TRBV20-1 to TRBJ2-6; no clear D gene. The CDR3 length is 13 residues. Germline CDR1 is DFQATT and CDR2 is SNEGSKA (reference sequence). V was cut by 3 bases and J by 1 base, with 4 bases left in between. The CDR3 is CSASPSGANVLTF. The DNA for the CDR3 is TGCAGTGCTAGTCCATCTGGGGCCAACGTCCTGACTTTC.

The chain couples TRBV5-6 to TRBJ2-5; 11 bases line up with TRBD1. V was clipped by 7 bases and J by 5 bases; unmatched bases: 4. This CDR3 comprises 13 residues. Germline loops: CDR1 SGHDT, CDR2 YYEEEE. The CDR3, as DNA: TGTGCCAGCGGACAGGGGGCCGGTGAGACCCAGTACTTC. Protein: CASGQGAGETQYF. Variable domain in full (rest from reference TRBV5-6 and TRBJ2-5): DAGVTQSPTHLIKTRGQQVTLRCSPKSGHDTVSWYQQALGQGPQFIFQYYEEEERQRGNFPDRFSGHQFPNYSSELNVNALLLGDSALYLCASGQGAGETQYFGPGTRLLVL.

This clone was seen a single time. The chain has TRBV18 and TRBJ1-5; 8 positions match TRBD1. The trim removed 0 bases at V and 4 bases at J, leaving 5 bases unmatched. The CDR3 is 16 residues long. Germline CDR1 and CDR2: KGHSH and LQKENI. In DNA form, the CDR3 reads TGTGCCAGCTCACCACCGTCAGGGGGCCGGAATCAGCCCCAGCATTTT. It encodes CASSPPSGGRNQPQHF.

The rearrangement joins TRBV5-5 to TRBJ2-5; tentative D call: TRBD1 (5 bases). The V gene lost 4 bases and the J gene lost 1 base, with 8 bases spanning the gap. Germline V lookup: CDR1 SGHKS, CDR2 YYEKEE (reference sequence). This CDR3 comprises 13 residues. CDR3 coding DNA: TGTGCCAGCAGCCGGACATTCCAAGAGACCCAGTACTTC. It codes for CASSRTFQETQYF. Full variable domain (outside the CDR3, taken from reference TRBV5-5 and TRBJ2-5): DAGVTQSPTHLIKTRGQQVTLRCSPISGHKSVSWYQQVLGQGPQFIFQYYEKEERGRGNFPDRFSARQFPNYSSELNVNALLLGDSALYLCASSRTFQETQYFGPGTRLLVL.

The V and J genes are TRBV6-6 and TRBJ1-4; D ambiguous. Deletions cut 6 bases from V and 8 bases from J, with 16 bases between. The CDR3 runs to 14 residues. Germline lookup yields CDR1 MNHNY and CDR2 SVGAGI (reference sequence). The CDR3 protein is CASSLATSGEKLFF. Here the CDR3 DNA reads TGTGCCAGCAGCCTGGCCACGAGCGGGGAAAAACTGTTTTTT.

This clone was counted a few times. The J gene is TRBJ1-4, the V gene TRBV4-2, with TRBD1 matching 8 bases. The length of the CDR3 is 17 residues. With 2 bases clipped from V and 8 bases from J, the junction kept 13 bases outside the gene matches. Germline assignment: CDR1 LGHNA and CDR2 YNFKEQ. The DNA for the CDR3 is TGTGCCAGCAGCCAACCATCAGTGGACAGGGCAGAGGAAAAACTGTTTTTT. Translation gives CASSQPSVDRAEEKLFF.

This sequence joins TRBV2 and TRBJ2-7; 8 nucleotides align to TRBD2. In germline, CDR1 is SNHLY, CDR2 FYNNEI. The V and J ends lost 4 bases and 4 bases, in that order; junction bases with no gene match: 6. CDR3 length: 14 residues. CDR3 nucleotides: TGTGCCAGCAGTGTGGGCGGGGGGTTTTACGAGCAGTACGTC. Encoded protein: CASSVGGGFYEQYV.

The V and J genes are TRBV19 and TRBJ1-1, with a tentative D call TRBD1 (5 bases). Per the germline V gene, CDR1 is LNHDA and CDR2 is SQIVND (reference sequence). The CDR3 has 16 amino acids. V was cut by 5 bases and J by 4 bases, with 20 bases left in between. The CDR3 here is CASSGPGDAFFTEAFF. The DNA of the CDR3 is TGTGCCAGTAGTGGCCCGGGGGACGCCTTCTTCACTGAAGCTTTCTTT.

V gene TRBV7-2 combines with J gene TRBJ1-5; 10 bases line up with TRBD1. Germline CDR1 SGHTA, CDR2 FQGNSA. J lost 5 bases, V lost 5 bases, and 6 bases had no gene match. The CDR3 extends over 15 amino acids. The CDR3 protein is CASSQGTGEHQPQHF. CDR3 DNA: TGTGCCAGCAGCCAAGGGACAGGGGAACATCAGCCCCAGCATTTT.

This clone was observed many times. The chain is built from TRBV7-9 and TRBJ2-2; possibly TRBD2 for D (6 bases). V was cut by 5 bases and J by 4 bases, with 11 bases left in between. The CDR3 is made up of 14 amino acids. CDR1 and CDR2 (germline): SEHNR, FQNEAQ (reference sequence). CDR3 sequence: CASSGGAGTGELFF. The CDR3 nucleotides are TGTGCCAGCAGCGGAGGGGCAGGCACCGGGGAGCTGTTTTTT.